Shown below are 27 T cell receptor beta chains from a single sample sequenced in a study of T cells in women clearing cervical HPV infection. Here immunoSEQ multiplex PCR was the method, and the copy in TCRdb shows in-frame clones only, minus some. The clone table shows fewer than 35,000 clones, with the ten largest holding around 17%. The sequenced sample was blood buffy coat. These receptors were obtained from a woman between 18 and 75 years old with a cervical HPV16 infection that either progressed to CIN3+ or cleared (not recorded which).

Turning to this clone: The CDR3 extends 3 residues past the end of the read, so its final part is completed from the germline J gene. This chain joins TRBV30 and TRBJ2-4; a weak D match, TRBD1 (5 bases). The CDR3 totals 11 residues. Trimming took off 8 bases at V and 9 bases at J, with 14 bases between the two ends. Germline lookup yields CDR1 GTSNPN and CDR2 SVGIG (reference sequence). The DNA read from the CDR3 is TGTGCCATAGACAGACTGGGCATT. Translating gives CAIDRLGI. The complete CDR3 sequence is CAIDRLGIQYF.

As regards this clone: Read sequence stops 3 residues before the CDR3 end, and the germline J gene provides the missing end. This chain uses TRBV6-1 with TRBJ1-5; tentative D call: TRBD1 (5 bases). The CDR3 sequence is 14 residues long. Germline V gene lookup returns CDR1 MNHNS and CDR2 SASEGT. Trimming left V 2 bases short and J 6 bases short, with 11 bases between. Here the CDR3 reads CASSERTGTQPQHF. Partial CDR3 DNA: TGTGCCAGCAGTGAACGTACAGGTACTCAGCCC.

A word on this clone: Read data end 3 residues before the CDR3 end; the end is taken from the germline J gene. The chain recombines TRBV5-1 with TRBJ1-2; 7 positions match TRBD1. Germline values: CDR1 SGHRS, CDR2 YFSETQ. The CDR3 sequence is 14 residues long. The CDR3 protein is CASSYRDSQETYTF. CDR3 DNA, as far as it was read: TGCGCCAGCAGCTACCGGGACAGCCAAGAGACC. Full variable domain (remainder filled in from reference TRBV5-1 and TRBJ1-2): KAGVTQTPRYLIKTRGQQVTLSCSPISGHRSVSWYQQTPGQGLQFLFEYFSETQRNKGNFPGRFSGRQFSNSRSEMNVSTLELGDSALYLCASSYRDSQETYTFGSGTRLTVV.

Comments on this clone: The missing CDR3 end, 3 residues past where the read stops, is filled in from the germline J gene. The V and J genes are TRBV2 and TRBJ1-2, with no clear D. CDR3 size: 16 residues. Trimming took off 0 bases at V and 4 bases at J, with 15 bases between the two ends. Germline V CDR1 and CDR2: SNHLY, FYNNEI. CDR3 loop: CASSEASPGVGYGYTF. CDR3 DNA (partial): TGTGCCAGCAGTGAAGCAAGCCCAGGCGTGGGCTATGGC.

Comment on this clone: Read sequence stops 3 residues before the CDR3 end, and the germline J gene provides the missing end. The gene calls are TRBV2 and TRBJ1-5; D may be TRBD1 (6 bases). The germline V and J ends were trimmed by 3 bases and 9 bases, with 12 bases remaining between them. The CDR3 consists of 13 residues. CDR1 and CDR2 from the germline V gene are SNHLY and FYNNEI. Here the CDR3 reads CASSEGAWRPQHF. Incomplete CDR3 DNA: TGTGCCAGCAGTGAGGGGGCCTGGAGGCCC.

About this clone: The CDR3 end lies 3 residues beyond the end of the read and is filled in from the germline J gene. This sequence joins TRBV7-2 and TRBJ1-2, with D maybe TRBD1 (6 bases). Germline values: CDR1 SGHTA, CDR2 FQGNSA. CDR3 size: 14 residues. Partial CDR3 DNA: TGTGCCAGCAGCTTTGGGACTAGCGGGGGGGCC. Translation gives CASSFGTSGGA. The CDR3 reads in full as CASSFGTSGGAYTF.

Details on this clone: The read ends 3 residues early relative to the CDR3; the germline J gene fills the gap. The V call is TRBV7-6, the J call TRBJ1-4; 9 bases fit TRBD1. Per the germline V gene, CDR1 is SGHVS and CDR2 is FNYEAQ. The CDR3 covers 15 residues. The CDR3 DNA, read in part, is TGTGCCAGCAGCTTAGGGACAGGGGTGGACGTCGGA. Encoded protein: CASSLGTGVDVG. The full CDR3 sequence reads CASSLGTGVDVGLFF.

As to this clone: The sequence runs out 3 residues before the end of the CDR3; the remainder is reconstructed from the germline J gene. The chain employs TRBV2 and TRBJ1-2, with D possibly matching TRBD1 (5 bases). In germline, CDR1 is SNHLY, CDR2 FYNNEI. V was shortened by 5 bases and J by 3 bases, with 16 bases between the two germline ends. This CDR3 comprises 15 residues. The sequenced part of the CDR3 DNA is TGTGCCAGCAGTCCCGGGGGATCGACGTACTATGGC. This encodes CASSPGGSTYYG. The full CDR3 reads CASSPGGSTYYGYTF.

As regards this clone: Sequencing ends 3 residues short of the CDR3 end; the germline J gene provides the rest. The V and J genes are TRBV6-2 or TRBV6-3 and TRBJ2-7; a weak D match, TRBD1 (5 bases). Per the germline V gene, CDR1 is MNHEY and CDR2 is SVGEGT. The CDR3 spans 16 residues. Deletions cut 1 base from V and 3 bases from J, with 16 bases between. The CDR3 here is CASSYFQGRVLYEQYF. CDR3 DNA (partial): TGTGCCAGCAGTTACTTCCAGGGTCGGGTTCTCTACGAG.

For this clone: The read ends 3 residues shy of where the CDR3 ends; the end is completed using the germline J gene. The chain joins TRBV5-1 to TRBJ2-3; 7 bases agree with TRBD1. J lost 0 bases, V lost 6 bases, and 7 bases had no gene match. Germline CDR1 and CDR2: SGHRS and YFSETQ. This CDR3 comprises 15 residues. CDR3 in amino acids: CASILGQASTDTQYF. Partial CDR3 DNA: TGCGCCAGCATCCTCGGACAGGCTAGCACAGATACG.

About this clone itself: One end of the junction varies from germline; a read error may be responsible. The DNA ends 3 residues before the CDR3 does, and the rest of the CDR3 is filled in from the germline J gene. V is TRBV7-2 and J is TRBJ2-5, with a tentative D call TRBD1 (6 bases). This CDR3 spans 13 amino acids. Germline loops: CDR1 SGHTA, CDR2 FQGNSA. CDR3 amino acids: CSSSLGQLQTQYF. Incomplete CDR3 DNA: TGTTCCAGCAGCCTAGGACAGCTCCAGACC.

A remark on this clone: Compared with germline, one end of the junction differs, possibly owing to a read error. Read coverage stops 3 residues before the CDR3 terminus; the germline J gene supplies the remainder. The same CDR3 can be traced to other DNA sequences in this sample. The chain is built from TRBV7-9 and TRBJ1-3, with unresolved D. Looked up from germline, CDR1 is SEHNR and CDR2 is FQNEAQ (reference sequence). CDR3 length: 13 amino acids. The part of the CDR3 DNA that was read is TGTGCCAGCAGCCCGGGAGCGGGAAACACT. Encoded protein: CASSPGAGNT. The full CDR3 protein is CASSPGAGNTIYF.

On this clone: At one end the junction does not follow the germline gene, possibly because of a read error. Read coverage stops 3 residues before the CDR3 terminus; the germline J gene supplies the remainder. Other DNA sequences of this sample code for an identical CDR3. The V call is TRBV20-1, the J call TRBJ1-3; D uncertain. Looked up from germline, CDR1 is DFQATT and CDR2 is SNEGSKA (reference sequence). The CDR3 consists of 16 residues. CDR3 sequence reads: CSARDLREGSGNTIYF. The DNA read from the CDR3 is TGCAGTGCTAGAGATCTGCGGGAAGGTTCTGGAAACACT.

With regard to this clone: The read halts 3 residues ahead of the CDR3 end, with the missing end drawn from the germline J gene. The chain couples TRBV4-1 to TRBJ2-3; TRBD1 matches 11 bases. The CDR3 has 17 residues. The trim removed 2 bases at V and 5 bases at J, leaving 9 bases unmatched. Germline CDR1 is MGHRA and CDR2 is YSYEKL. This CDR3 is CASSQPRDRGSRDTQYF. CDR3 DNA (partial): TGCGCCAGCAGCCAACCCCGGGACAGGGGGTCCCGAGATACG.

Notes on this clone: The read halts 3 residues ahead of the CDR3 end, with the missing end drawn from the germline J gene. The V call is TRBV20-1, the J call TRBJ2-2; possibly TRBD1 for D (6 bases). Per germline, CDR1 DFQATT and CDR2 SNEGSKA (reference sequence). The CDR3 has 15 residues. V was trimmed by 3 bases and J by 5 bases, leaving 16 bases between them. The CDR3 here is CSARSWGLGTGELFF. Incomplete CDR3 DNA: TGCAGTGCTAGGTCCTGGGGGCTCGGTACCGGGGAG.

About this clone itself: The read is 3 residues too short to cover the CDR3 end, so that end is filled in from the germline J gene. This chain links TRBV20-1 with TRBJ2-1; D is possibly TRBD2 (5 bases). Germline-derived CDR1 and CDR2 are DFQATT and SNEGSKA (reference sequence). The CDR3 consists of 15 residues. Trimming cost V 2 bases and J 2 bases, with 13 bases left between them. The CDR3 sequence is CSARSGLSAYNEQFF. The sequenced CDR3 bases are TGCAGTGCTAGATCCGGACTTTCCGCCTACAATGAG.

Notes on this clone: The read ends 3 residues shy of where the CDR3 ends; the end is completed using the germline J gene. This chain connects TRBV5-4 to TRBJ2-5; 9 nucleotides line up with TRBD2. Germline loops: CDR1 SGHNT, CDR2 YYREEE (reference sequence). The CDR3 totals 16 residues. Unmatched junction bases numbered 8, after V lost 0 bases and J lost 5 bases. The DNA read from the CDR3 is TGTGCCAGCAGCTTGGACCTAGCGGGAAGTAGGGAGACC. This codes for CASSLDLAGSRET. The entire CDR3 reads CASSLDLAGSRETQYF.

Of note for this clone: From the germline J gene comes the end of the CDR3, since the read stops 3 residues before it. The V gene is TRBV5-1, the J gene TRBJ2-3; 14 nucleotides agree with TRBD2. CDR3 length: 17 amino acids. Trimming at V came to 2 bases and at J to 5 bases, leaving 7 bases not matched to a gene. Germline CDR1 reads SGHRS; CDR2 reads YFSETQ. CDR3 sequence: CASSFLAGLAGVDTQYF. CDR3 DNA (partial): TGCGCCAGCAGCTTCCTGGCGGGACTAGCGGGAGTAGATACG.

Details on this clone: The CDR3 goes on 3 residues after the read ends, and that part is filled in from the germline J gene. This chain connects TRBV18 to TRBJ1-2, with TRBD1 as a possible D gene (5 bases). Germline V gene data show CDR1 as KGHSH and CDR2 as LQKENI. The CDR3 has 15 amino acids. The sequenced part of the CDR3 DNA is TGTGCCAGCTCACCAGGGGGGAGCTCCTACAATGAC. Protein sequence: CASSPGGSSYND. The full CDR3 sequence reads CASSPGGSSYNDYTF.

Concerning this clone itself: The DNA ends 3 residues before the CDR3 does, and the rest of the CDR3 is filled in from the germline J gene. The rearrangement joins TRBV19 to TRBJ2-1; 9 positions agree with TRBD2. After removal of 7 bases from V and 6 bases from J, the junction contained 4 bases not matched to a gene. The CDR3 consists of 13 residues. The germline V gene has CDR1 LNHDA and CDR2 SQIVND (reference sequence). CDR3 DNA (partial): TGTGCCAGTAAACTAGCGGGTATCAATGAG. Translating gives CASKLAGINE. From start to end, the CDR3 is CASKLAGINEQFF.

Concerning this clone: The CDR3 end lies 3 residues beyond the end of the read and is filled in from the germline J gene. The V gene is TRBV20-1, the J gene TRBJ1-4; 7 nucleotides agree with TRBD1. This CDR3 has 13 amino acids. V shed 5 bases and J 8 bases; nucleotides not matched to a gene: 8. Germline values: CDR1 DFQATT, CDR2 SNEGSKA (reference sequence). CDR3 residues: CSAVVRGGEKLFF. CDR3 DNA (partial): TGCAGTGCTGTGGTGCGAGGGGGCGAAAAA.

CDR3 amino acids: CASSEVKAWRDYTGELFF. The part of the CDR3 DNA that was read is TGTGCCAGCAGTGAAGTCAAGGCGTGGCGGGATTACACCGGGGAG. The J gene is TRBJ2-2, the V gene TRBV6-1; possibly TRBD2 for D (6 bases). The read gets to within 3 residues of the CDR3 end, and the germline J gene fills in the rest. This CDR3 comprises 18 residues. CDR1 and CDR2 from the germline V gene are MNHNS and SASEGT. V lost 1 base and J lost 3, with 18 bases in between.

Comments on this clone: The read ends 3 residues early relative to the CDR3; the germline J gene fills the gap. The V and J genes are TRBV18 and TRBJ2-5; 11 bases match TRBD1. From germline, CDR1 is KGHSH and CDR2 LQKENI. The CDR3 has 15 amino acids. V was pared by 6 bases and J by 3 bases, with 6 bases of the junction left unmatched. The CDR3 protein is CASSPGTGGEETQYF. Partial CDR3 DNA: TGTGCCAGCTCCCCCGGGACAGGGGGGGAAGAGACC.

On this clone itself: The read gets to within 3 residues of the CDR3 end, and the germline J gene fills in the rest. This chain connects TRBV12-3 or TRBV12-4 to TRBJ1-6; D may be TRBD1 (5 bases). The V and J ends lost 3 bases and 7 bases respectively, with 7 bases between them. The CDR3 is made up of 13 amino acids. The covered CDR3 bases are TGTGCCAGCAGTTTGCGACAGAATTCACCC. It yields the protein CASSLRQNSP. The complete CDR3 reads CASSLRQNSPLHF.

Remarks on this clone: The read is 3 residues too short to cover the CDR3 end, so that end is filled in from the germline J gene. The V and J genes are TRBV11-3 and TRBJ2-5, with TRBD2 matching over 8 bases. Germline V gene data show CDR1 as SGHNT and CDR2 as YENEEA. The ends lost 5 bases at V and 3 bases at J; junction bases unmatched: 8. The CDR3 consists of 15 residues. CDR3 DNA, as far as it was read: TGTGCCAGCAGCCCAAGACTAGCGTTGGAAGAGACC. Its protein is CASSPRLALEET. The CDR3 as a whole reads CASSPRLALEETQYF.

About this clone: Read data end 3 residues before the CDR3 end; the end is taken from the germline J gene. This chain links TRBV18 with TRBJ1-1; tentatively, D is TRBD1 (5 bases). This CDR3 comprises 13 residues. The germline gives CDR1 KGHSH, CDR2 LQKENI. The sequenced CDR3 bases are TGTGCCAGCTCACCCGGCCCCTCAGGGCAA. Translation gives CASSPGPSGQ. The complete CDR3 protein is CASSPGPSGQAFF.

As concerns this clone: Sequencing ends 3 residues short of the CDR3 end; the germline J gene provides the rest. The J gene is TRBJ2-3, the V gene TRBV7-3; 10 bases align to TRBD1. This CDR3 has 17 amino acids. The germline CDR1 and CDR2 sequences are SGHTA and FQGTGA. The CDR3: CASSPRGGTGDEETQYF. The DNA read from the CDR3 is TGTGCCAGCAGCCCGAGGGGGGGGACAGGGGATGAGGAGACG.